This TCR beta chain was profiled in a study of T-cell reconstitution after alpha-beta-depleted transplantation in children. CDR1 is DFQATT and CDR2 is SNEGSKA in the germline V gene (reference sequence). The CDR3 covers 13 residues. Trimming removed 6 bases at V and 5 bases at J, with 16 bases between. Unique molecular identifiers were incorporated during preparation of the TCRbeta library. TCRdb independently ran MiXCR on the PCR reads; one entry per CDR3 protein. The sample records 700,000 or so distinct CDR3 sequences, roughly 14% being singletons. Study-level results: One year after transplant, T-cell counts and diversity came mostly from newly produced T cells.

This clonotype was seen ten or more times. What it binds is not known. The specimen comprised PBMCs, sampled before TCRalphabeta/CD19-depleted stem cell transplant. The chain links TRBV20-1 to TRBJ1-2; D is unclear. The clonotype was recovered from a girl aged 2 to 9 with congenital amegakaryocytic thrombocytopenia, due to receive a stem cell transplant. Here the CDR3 DNA reads TGCAGTGCCATTAAAACAGACGGGTATGGCTACACCTTC. Translation: CSAIKTDGYGYTF.